One TCR beta chain is described in this entry. Its binding antigen is unknown. One base away there is no much larger clone; base qualities are not given. This entry is derived from a study of somatic mutations in cytotoxic T cells in rheumatoid arthritis (dated by TCRdb to between 2016 and 2019). Broadly, across the study: A FACSAria II or Sony SH800 was used to flow-sort some V beta antibody-stained T-cell populations at nearly 100% purity, and TCRB sequencing was also done on sorted V beta1+ cells. The study asked whether expanded CD8+ T-cell clones in newly diagnosed, untreated rheumatoid arthritis carry somatic mutations, and used TCRB deep sequencing to characterize clonality. TCRB deep sequencing was performed for more than 50 rheumatoid arthritis patients and about 20 healthy controls. Median age was essentially the same in the patient group and the control group. Here is what the overall study found, with its caveats: CD8+ T-cell clonality did not differ significantly between rheumatoid arthritis patients and age-matched healthy controls. Several identical CD8+ TCRB sequences were found in both blood and synovial fluid, and in about an eighth of the roughly 65 patients the largest CD8+ clone exceeded 20% of CD8+ cells. CD8+ clonality increased with age in patients (Spearman r ~ 0.47) but not in healthy controls. Viral specificity could not be ruled out by absence from virus-specific databases, and the antigen targets of the expanded CD8+ clones remained unknown. No adjustment for multiple comparisons was made for the slight TRBV07 underrepresentation in patients.

V is shortened by 0 bases, J by 1 base, and the region joining them spans 5 bases. CDR3 length: 13 amino acids, cysteine to phenylalanine. Only CDR3 DNA is held: 39 bases, read in frame from base 1. Sequences SGHNT (CDR1) and YYREEE (CDR2) are obtained from the germline V gene (reference sequence). Buffy coats from around 20 blood donors served as healthy controls, a group that was around 60% female with a median age of roughly 61 years (range roughly 21-75). CD4+ and CD8+ cells were isolated by positive magnetic bead selection on an AutoMACS, and purity was checked by flow cytometry. Peripheral blood mononuclear cells were obtained using density gradient separation with Ficoll-Paque PLUS. DNA was extracted from CD4-enriched, CD8-enriched or PBMC samples with Nucleospin Tissue or Tissue XS kits and quantified with a Qubit 2.0 fluorometer. The immunoSEQ assay was applied to genomic DNA for TCRB CDR3 sequencing. The authors' pipeline ran thus. The analyses included only productive TCRB rearrangements. Clonality was calculated as a Shannon entropy-based productive clonality index, and a clone was defined by a unique TCRB CDR3 sequence. Repertoire overlap between two samples was calculated from the template counts of each clone relative to total templates per sample. V-gene usage measured by flow cytometry correlated with TCRB sequencing V-gene usage, with a Spearman r of approximately 0.6. Held by TCRdb, this immuneACCESS table contains in-frame sequences only and omits some clones. Under half of the omission traces to an unresolved V gene where checked; the cause of the rest is unknown. The V and J calls and clone size come from that table; D and trimming were worked out from the DNA. Across this sample there are 12,000 or so clones, with approximately 69% seen only once. Roughly 9.8% of the sample comes from the top ten.

The origin of this receptor is a man in his sixties or seventies in good health. Specimen: CD8+ T cells sorted from blood. Recombination joined TRBV5-4 with TRBJ2-7, with the D gene too uncertain to name. The CDR3 region reads CASSLDRSYEQYF. The DNA sequence is as follows: TGTGCCAGCAGCTTGGACAGATCCTACGAGCAGTACTTC.